The subject of this entry is one TCR beta chain. Its matching antigen is unknown. The CDR3 has 14 amino acids. The V gene lost 5 bases and the J gene lost 2 bases, with 13 bases spanning the gap. From germline, CDR1 is SGHVS and CDR2 FQNEAQ. The study treated chemo-refractory metastatic non-small-cell lung cancer patients with focal radiation plus ipilimumab CTLA-4 blockade. This sample was included in a study of radiotherapy plus CTLA-4 blockade in lung cancer. Overall study findings and caveats: Radiotherapy was combined with ipilimumab, and tumor-derived TCR clones then expanded in blood.

The repertoire was sequenced with immunoSEQ multiplex PCR; TCRdb's copy has only in-frame clones and lacks some. This sample has more than 95,000 clones; about four fifths occur once, and the top ten carry approximately 2.8%. The TCR originated in a human donor with non-small cell lung cancer who had a partial response to radiotherapy plus ipilimumab. Some clones in this sample may be carry-over from other donors' samples. This chain connects TRBV7-8 to TRBJ2-7; a weak D match, TRBD1 (5 bases). The specimen was peripheral blood, collected from a patient treated with radiotherapy plus ipilimumab. Written as DNA, the CDR3 is TGTGCCAGCAGCCCCTTTCAGGGCCCCTACGAGCAGTACTTC. It codes for CASSPFQGPYEQYF.